Shown below are 20 T cell receptor beta chains from a single sample sequenced in a study of early T cells in non-severe SARS-CoV-2 infection. TCRdb re-analysed the 5' RACE reads in MiXCR, keeping a single row per CDR3 protein. The sample gives about 42,000 distinct CDR3 sequences, roughly 7.1% of which show up once; more than 4.5% is in the top ten. Input material: whole blood. Source of these receptors: an adult who was a healthcare worker with PCR-confirmed SARS-CoV-2 infection or an uninfected control (not recorded which).

This clonotype was recorded a few times. The rearrangement joins TRBV9 to TRBJ1-5; D is perhaps TRBD1 (6 bases). This CDR3 contains 14 residues. Germline CDR1 SGDLS, CDR2 YYNGEE. The germline V and J ends were trimmed by 3 bases and 7 bases, with 14 bases remaining between them. The CDR3, as DNA: TGTGCCAGCAGCGCCGGAGGGGGAGAGCAGCCCCAGCATTTT. Its translation is CASSAGGGEQPQHF.

This clonotype was observed many times. The genes are TRBV7-9 and TRBJ1-1; D is unclear. Trimming removed 1 base at V and 1 base at J, with 10 bases between. Germline CDR1 reads SEHNR; CDR2 reads FQNEAQ (reference sequence). CDR3 length: 15 amino acids. The CDR3 reads CASSLDYGQNTEAFF. CDR3 DNA sequence: TGTGCCAGCAGCTTAGACTACGGCCAGAACACTGAAGCTTTCTTT. Complete variable domain (other parts from reference TRBV7-9 and TRBJ1-1): DTGVSQNPRHKITKRGQNVTFRCDPISEHNRLYWYRQTLGQGPEFLTYFQNEAQLEKSRLLSDRFSAERPKGSFSTLEIQRTEQGDSAMYLCASSLDYGQNTEAFFGQGTRLTVV.

This sequence joins TRBV18 and TRBJ2-3, with 12 positions matching TRBD1. J lost 1 base, V lost 3 bases, and 2 bases had no gene match. The CDR3 consists of 16 residues. CDR1 and CDR2 from the germline V gene are KGHSH and LQKENI. CDR3 nucleotides: TGTGCCAGCTCACCCGGGGACAGGGGGCGCACAGATACGCAGTATTTT. The encoded protein is CASSPGDRGRTDTQYF.

The genes are TRBV18 and TRBJ1-2; D unresolved. Germline V gene sequence: CDR1 KGHSH, CDR2 LQKENI. Deletions cut 5 bases from V and 4 bases from J, with 5 bases between. The CDR3 is made up of 11 amino acids. CDR3 in DNA: TGTGCCAGCTCAGACCTCTATGGCTACACCTTC. This sequence encodes CASSDLYGYTF. Full variable domain (remainder filled in from reference TRBV18 and TRBJ1-2): NAGVMQNPRHLVRRRGQEARLRCSPMKGHSHVYWYRQLPEEGLKFMVYLQKENIIDESGMPKERFSAEFPKEGPSILRIQQVVRGDSAAYFCASSDLYGYTFGSGTRLTVV.

The chain joins TRBV11-3 to TRBJ2-3; D possibly corresponds to TRBD2 (5 bases). CDR1 SGHNT and CDR2 YENEEA come from the germline V gene. CDR3 size: 15 residues. Between the trimmed V and J ends, which lost 5 bases and 4 bases, there was a span of 16 bases. The CDR3 DNA reads TGTGCCAGCAGCCCAACCGGGATACTATCAGATACGCAGTATTTT. This gives the protein CASSPTGILSDTQYF. Using reference TRBV11-3 and TRBJ2-3 for the parts outside the CDR3, the full variable domain is EAGVVQSPRYKIIEKKQPVAFWCNPISGHNTLYWYLQNLGQGPELLIRYENEEAVDDSQLPKDRFSAERLKGVDSTLKIQPAELGDSAVYLCASSPTGILSDTQYFGPGTRLTVL.

This clonotype was found a few times. This rearrangement joins TRBV4-2 to TRBJ1-4; D is undetermined. Between the trimmed V and J ends, which lost 1 base and 4 bases, there was a span of 10 bases. CDR1 is LGHNA, CDR2 YNFKEQ, per germline. This CDR3 spans 15 amino acids. The CDR3 nucleotides are TGTGCCAGCAGCCAAGGCGGGGAAAATAATGAAAAACTGTTTTTT. Its translation is CASSQGGENNEKLFF.

J is TRBJ1-4 and V is TRBV7-6; maybe TRBD1 (5 bases). Germline loops: CDR1 SGHVS, CDR2 FNYEAQ. V was trimmed by 3 bases and J by 6 bases, leaving 14 bases between them. The CDR3 runs to 15 residues. The CDR3 bases are TGTGCCAGCAGCTTGAGACCGGGAGGGGATGAAAAACTGTTTTTT. Amino acid sequence: CASSLRPGGDEKLFF.

This clonotype came up a few times. V usage is TRBV20-1 and J usage is TRBJ2-1; the match to TRBD1 covers 8 bases. After removal of 1 base from V and 2 bases from J, the junction contained 1 base not matched to a gene. The CDR3 sequence is 14 residues long. Germline values: CDR1 DFQATT, CDR2 SNEGSKA (reference sequence). The DNA for the CDR3 is TGCAGTGCTAGAGGGACAGGGACCTACAATGAGCAGTTCTTC. The encoded protein is CSARGTGTYNEQFF.

There are a few counts of this clonotype. The chain combines TRBV7-6 with TRBJ2-7; D ambiguous. CDR3 length equals 12 residues. Germline CDR1 is SGHVS and CDR2 is FNYEAQ. V dropped 1 base and J dropped 5 bases, with 6 bases sitting between them. The CDR3, as DNA: TGTGCCAGCAGCTTAGTGAAGAACGAGCAGTACTTC. Translation gives CASSLVKNEQYF.

The rearrangement links TRBV6-1 to TRBJ1-2, with no clear D. Deletions cut 5 bases from V and 4 bases from J, with 8 bases between. CDR1 and CDR2 (germline): MNHNS, SASEGT. The CDR3 is made up of 12 amino acids. CDR3 nucleotide sequence: TGTGCCAGCAGTTTGACCGCCTATGGCTACACCTTC. Its translation: CASSLTAYGYTF.

In its sample, this clonotype was seen many times. The chain has TRBV6-2 or TRBV6-3 and TRBJ2-7, with no clear D. The germline V and J ends were trimmed by 2 bases and 0 bases, with 5 bases remaining between them. Germline lookup yields CDR1 MNHEY and CDR2 SVGEGT. This CDR3 has 13 amino acids. The CDR3 loop is CASSYRTSYEQYF. The CDR3 nucleotides are TGTGCCAGCAGTTACCGGACCTCCTACGAGCAGTACTTC.

Ten or more counts support this clonotype. The chain uses TRBV7-7 and TRBJ2-3; D is possibly TRBD1 (5 bases). CDR3 length: 14 amino acids. The V end was cut by 5 bases, the J end by 6 bases, with 15 bases between. Per germline, CDR1 SSHAT and CDR2 FNYEAQ (reference sequence). The CDR3 spells CASSPTDLPDTQYF. CDR3 bases: TGTGCCAGCAGCCCGACAGACTTACCCGATACGCAGTATTTT.

In this sample, this clonotype turned up many times. This chain links TRBV20-1 with TRBJ1-5, with 7 bases identical to TRBD1. V trimming: 6 bases; J trimming: 0 bases; junction bases outside the gene matches: 11. Germline lookup yields CDR1 DFQATT and CDR2 SNEGSKA (reference sequence). CDR3 length: 16 residues. Here the CDR3 DNA reads TGCAGTGCCGCAGGGACAGCACAATATAGCAATCAGCCCCAGCATTTT. Protein product: CSAAGTAQYSNQPQHF.

The table lists this clonotype with a few counts. This chain uses TRBV7-2 with TRBJ2-7; D gene uncertain. The V and J ends lost 4 bases and 6 bases respectively, with 7 bases between them. The CDR3 has 11 residues. In germline, CDR1 is SGHTA, CDR2 FQGNSA. CDR3 amino acids: CASSYQSEQYF. CDR3 in DNA: TGTGCCAGCAGCTACCAGAGCGAGCAGTACTTC.

This clonotype has a count of ten or more. The V call is TRBV10-3, the J call TRBJ2-2; TRBD1 agrees at 7 bases. The V and J ends lost 0 bases and 1 base, in that order; junction bases with no gene match: 5. Germline V gene lookup returns CDR1 ENHRY and CDR2 SYGVKD. This CDR3 comprises 17 residues. CDR3 loop: CAISESLGQMNTGELFF. The CDR3 DNA reads as TGTGCCATCAGTGAGTCCTTGGGACAGATGAACACCGGGGAGCTGTTTTTT.

This clonotype was seen ten or more times. CDR3 loop: CSASLPGLGPPVEGYTF. The CDR3 DNA sequence: TGCAGTGCTAGTCTCCCCGGGCTGGGACCCCCCGTGGAGGGCTACACCTTC. The rearrangement links TRBV20-1 to TRBJ1-2, with D perhaps matching TRBD1 (5 bases). With 3 bases removed from V and 8 bases from J, the gap between germline ends came to 28 bases. Looked up from germline, CDR1 is DFQATT and CDR2 is SNEGSKA (reference sequence). The CDR3 is made up of 17 amino acids.

The CDR3, as DNA: TGTGCCAGCAGTCGACAGGGGGACTACGAGCAGTACTTC. Translation: CASSRQGDYEQYF. The rearrangement joins TRBV5-5 to TRBJ2-7, with 9 positions matching TRBD1. Germline loops: CDR1 SGHKS, CDR2 YYEKEE (reference sequence). Unmatched junction bases numbered 3, after V lost 5 bases and J lost 3 bases. This CDR3 is built from 13 residues.

This clonotype was detected only a few times. V and J are TRBV7-9 and TRBJ2-3, with 8 bases lining up with TRBD2. Germline loops: CDR1 SEHNR, CDR2 FQNEAQ (reference sequence). V shed 5 bases and J 0 bases; nucleotides not matched to a gene: 4. The CDR3 is 15 residues long. The CDR3 DNA is TGTGCCAGCAGCCGAGCGGGAGCTAGCACAGATACGCAGTATTTT. It is translated as CASSRAGASTDTQYF.

This clonotype has a handful of counts. The V call is TRBV21-1, the J call TRBJ2-3; the D call of TRBD1 is as the table states it, not checked on the DNA. TRBV21-1 is noted as a pseudogene. This CDR3 contains 16 residues. Here the CDR3 reads CASSNGTGRTSDTQYF. In DNA form, the CDR3 reads TGTGCCAGCAGCAACGGGACAGGCAGAACCTCAGATACGCAGTATTTT.

This clonotype appeared many times. The rearrangement links TRBV6-2 or TRBV6-3 to TRBJ2-7, with D perhaps matching TRBD1 (5 bases). The CDR3 length is 16 residues. Germline V gene sequence: CDR1 MNHEY, CDR2 SVGEGT. V was pared by 2 bases and J by 0 bases, with 14 bases between. The CDR3 region is CASSYGANPSSYEQYF. The CDR3 nucleotides read TGTGCCAGCAGTTACGGGGCCAACCCGAGCTCCTACGAGCAGTACTTC.